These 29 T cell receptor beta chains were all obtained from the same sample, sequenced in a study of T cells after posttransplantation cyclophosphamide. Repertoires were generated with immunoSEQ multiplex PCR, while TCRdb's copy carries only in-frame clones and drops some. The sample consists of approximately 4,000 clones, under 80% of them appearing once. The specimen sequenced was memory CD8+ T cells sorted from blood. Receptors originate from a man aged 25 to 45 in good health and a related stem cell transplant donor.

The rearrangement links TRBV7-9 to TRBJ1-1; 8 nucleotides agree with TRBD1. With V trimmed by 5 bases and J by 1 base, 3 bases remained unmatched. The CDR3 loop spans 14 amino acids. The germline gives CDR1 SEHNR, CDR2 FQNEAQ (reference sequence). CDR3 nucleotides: TGTGCCAGCAGCCCCCAGGGGGCGAACACTGAAGCTTTCTTT. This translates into CASSPQGANTEAFF.

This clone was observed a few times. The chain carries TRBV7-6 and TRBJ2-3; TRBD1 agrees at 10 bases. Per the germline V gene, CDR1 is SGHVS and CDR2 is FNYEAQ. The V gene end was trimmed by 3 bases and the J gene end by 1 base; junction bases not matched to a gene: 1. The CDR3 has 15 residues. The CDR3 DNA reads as TGTGCCAGCAGCTTTGGGACAGGGGGCACAGATACGCAGTATTTT. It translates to CASSFGTGGTDTQYF.

Written as DNA, the CDR3 is TGTGCCAGCAGCTTATCCTCGTACGAGCAGTACTTC. This gives the protein CASSLSSYEQYF. V is TRBV11-1 and J is TRBJ2-7; D unclear. Germline values: CDR1 SGHAT, CDR2 FQDESV (reference sequence). The CDR3 covers 12 residues. Trimming removed 2 bases from V and 4 bases from J, with 6 bases in between. Drawing the rest from reference TRBV11-1 and TRBJ2-7, the complete variable domain is EAEVAQSPRYKITEKSQAVAFWCDPISGHATLYWYRQILGQGPELLVQFQDESVVDDSQLPKDRFSAERLKGVDSTLKIQPAELGDSAMYLCASSLSSYEQYFGPGTRLTVT.

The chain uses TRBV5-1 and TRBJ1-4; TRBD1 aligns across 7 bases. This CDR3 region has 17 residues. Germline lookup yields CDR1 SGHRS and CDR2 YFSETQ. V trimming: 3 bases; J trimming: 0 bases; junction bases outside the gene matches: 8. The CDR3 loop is CASSWAGTEATNEKLFF. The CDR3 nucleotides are TGCGCCAGCAGCTGGGCCGGGACAGAAGCAACTAATGAAAAACTGTTTTTT.

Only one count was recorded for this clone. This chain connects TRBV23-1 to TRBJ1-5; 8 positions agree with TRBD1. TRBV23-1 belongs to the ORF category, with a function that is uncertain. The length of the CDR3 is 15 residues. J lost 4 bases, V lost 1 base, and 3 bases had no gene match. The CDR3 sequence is CASSQLRTGNQPQHF. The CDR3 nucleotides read TGCGCCAGCAGTCAATTGAGGACAGGGAATCAGCCCCAGCATTTT.

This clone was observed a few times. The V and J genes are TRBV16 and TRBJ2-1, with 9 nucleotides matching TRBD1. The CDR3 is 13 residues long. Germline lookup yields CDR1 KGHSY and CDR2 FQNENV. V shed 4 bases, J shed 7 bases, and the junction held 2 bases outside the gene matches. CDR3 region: CASSPDRGNEQFF. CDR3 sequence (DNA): TGTGCCAGCAGCCCTGACAGGGGGAATGAGCAGTTCTTC.

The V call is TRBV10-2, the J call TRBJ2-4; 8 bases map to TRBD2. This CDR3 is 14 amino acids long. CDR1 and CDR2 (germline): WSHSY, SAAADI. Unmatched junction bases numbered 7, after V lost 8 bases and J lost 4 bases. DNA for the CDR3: TGCGCCAGCGAAGCGGGGGCTGGGAAAAACATTCAGTACTTC. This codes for CASEAGAGKNIQYF.

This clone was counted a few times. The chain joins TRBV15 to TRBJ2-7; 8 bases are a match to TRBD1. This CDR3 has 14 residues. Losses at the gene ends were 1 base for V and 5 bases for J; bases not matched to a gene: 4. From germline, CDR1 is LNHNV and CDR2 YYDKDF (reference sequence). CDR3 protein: CATSRGTGSNEQYF. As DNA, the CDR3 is TGTGCCACCAGCAGAGGGACAGGGTCCAACGAGCAGTACTTC. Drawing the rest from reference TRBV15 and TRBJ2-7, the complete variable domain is DAMVIQNPRYQVTQFGKPVTLSCSQTLNHNVMYWYQQKSSQAPKLLFHYYDKDFNNEADTPDNFQSRRPNTSFCFLDIRSPGLGDTAMYLCATSRGTGSNEQYFGPGTRLTVT.

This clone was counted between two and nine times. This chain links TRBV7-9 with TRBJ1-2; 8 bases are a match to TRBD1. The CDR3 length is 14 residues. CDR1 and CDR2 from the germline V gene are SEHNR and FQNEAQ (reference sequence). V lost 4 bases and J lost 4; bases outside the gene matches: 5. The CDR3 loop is CASSSGQVRYGYTF. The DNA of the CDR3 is TGTGCCAGCAGCTCGGGACAGGTCCGCTATGGCTACACCTTC.

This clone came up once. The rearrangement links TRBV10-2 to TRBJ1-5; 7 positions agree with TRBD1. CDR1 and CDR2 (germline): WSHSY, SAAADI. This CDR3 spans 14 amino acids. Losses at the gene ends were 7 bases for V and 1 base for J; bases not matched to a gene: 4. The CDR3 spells CASNLQGSNQPQHF. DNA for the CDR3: TGCGCCAGCAACCTACAGGGGAGCAATCAGCCCCAGCATTTT.

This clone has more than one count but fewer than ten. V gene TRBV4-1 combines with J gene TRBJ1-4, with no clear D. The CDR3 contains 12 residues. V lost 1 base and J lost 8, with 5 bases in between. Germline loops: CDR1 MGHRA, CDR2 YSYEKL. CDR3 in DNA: TGCGCCAGCAGCCAAGTGAGCGAAAAACTGTTTTTT. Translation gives CASSQVSEKLFF.

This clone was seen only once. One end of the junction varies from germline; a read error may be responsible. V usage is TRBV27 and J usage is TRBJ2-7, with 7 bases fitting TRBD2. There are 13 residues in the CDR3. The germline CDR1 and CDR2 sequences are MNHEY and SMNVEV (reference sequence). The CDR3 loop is CASRSLGGAGVDF. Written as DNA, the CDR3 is TGTGCCAGCAGGTCCCTGGGAGGGGCGGGGGTAGACTTC.

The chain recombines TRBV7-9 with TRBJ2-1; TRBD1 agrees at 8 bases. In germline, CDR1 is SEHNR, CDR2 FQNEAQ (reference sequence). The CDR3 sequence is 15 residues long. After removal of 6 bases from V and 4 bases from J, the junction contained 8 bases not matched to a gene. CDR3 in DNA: TGTGCCAGCAGACCCGACAGGGGCCTTTACAATGAGCAGTTCTTC. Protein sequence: CASRPDRGLYNEQFF. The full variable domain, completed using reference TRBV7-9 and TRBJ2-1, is DTGVSQNPRHKITKRGQNVTFRCDPISEHNRLYWYRQTLGQGPEFLTYFQNEAQLEKSRLLSDRFSAERPKGSFSTLEIQRTEQGDSAMYLCASRPDRGLYNEQFFGPGTRLTVL.

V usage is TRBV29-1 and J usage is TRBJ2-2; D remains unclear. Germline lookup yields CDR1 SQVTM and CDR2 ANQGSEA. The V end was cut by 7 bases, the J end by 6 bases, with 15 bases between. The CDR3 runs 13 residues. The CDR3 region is CSAVGRGAGELFF. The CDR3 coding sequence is TGCAGCGCTGTGGGTCGTGGAGCCGGGGAGCTGTTTTTT.

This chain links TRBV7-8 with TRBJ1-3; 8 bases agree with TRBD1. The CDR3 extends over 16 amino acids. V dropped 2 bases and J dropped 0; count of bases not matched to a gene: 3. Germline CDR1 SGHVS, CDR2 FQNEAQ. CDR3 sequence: CASSLRGQDSGNTIYF. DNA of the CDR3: TGTGCCAGCAGCTTAAGGGGACAGGACTCTGGAAACACCATATATTTT.

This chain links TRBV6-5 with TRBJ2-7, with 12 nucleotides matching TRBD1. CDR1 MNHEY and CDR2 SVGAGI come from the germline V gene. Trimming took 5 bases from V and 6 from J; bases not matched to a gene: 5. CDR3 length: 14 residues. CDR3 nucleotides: TGTGCCAGCAGTGAAGGGACAGGGGGCGGCGAGCAGTACTTC. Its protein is CASSEGTGGGEQYF.

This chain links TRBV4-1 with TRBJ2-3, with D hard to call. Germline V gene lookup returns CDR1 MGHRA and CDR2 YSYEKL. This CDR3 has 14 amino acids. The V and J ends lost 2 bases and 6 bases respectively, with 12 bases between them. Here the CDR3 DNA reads TGCGCCAGCAGCCAACGCCCTACCCCGGATACGCAGTATTTT. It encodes CASSQRPTPDTQYF.

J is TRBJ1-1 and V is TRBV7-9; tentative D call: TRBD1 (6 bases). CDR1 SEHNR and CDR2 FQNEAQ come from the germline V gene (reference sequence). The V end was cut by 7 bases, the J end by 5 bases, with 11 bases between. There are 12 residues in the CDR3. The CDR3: CASKGGTTEAFF. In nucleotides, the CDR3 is TGTGCCAGCAAAGGGGGAACGACTGAAGCTTTCTTT.

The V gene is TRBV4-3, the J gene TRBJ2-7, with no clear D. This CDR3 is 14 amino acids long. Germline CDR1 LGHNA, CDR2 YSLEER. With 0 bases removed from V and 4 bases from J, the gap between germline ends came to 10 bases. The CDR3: CASSQDIPGYEQYF. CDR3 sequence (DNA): TGCGCCAGCAGCCAAGATATTCCCGGGTACGAGCAGTACTTC.

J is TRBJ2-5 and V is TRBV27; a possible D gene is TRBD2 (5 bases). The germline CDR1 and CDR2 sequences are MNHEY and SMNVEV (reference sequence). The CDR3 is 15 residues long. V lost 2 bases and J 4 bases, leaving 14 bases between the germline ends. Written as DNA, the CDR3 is TGTGCCAGCAGTTTAAGATATGCAGGAGGAGAGACCCAGTACTTC. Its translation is CASSLRYAGGETQYF.

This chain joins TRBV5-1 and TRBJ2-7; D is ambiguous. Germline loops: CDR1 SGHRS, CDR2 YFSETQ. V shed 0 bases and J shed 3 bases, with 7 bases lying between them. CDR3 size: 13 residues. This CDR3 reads CASSLASGYEQYF. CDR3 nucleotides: TGCGCCAGCAGCTTGGCCTCGGGCTACGAGCAGTACTTC. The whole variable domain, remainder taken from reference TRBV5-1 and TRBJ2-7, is KAGVTQTPRYLIKTRGQQVTLSCSPISGHRSVSWYQQTPGQGLQFLFEYFSETQRNKGNFPGRFSGRQFSNSRSEMNVSTLELGDSALYLCASSLASGYEQYFGPGTRLTVT.

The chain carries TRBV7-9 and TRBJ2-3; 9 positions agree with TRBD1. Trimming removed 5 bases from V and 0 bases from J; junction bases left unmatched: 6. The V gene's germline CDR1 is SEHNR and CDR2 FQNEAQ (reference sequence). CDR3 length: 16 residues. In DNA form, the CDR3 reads TGTGCCAGCAGCCCTCGGACAGGGGCCAGCACAGATACGCAGTATTTT. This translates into CASSPRTGASTDTQYF.

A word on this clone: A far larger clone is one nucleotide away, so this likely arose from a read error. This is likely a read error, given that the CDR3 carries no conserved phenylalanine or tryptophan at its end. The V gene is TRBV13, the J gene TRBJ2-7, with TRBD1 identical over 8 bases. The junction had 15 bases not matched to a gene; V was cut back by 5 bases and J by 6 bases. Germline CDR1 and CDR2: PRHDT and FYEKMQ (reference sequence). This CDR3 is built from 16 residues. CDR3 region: CASSLNLGDRQREQYL. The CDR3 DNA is TGTGCCAGCAGCCTCAACCTGGGGGACAGGCAACGCGAGCAGTACCTC.

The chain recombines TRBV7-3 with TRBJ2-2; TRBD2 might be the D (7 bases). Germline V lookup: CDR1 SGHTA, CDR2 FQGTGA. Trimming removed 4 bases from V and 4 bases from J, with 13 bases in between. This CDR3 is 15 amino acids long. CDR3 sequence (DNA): TGTGCCAGCAGCTCACTAGGGGGGGGCACCGGGGAGCTGTTTTTT. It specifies CASSSLGGGTGELFF. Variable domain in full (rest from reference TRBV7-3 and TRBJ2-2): GAGVSQTPSNKVTEKGKYVELRCDPISGHTALYWYRQSLGQGPEFLIYFQGTGAADDSGLPNDRFFAVRPEGSVSTLKIQRTERGDSAVYLCASSSLGGGTGELFFGEGSRLTVL.

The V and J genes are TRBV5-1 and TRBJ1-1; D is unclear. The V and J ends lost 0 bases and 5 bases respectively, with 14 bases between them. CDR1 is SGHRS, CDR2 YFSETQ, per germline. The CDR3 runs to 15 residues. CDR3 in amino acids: CASSLAVDSGTEAFF. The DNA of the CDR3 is TGCGCCAGCAGCTTGGCCGTGGATTCGGGGACTGAAGCTTTCTTT.

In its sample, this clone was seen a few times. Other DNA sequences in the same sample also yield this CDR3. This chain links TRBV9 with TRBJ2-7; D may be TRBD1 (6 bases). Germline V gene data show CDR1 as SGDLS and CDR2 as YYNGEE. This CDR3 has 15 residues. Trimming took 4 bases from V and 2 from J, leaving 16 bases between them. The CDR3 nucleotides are TGTGCCAGCAGCATCAGACAGGAGACGGCCTACGAGCAGTACTTC. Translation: CASSIRQETAYEQYF.

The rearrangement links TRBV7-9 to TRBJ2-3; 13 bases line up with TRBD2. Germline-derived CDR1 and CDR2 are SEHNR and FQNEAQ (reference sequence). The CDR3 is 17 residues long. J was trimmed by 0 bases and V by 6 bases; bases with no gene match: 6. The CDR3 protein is CASRPGLAGASTDTQYF. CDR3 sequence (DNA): TGTGCCAGCAGACCTGGACTAGCGGGGGCCAGCACAGATACGCAGTATTTT.

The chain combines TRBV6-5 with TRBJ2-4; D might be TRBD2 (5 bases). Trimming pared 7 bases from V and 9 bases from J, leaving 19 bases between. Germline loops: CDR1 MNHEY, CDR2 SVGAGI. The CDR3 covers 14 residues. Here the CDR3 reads CASTQGRGIGIQYF. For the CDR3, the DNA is TGTGCCAGCACCCAAGGTAGAGGGATCGGCATTCAGTACTTC.

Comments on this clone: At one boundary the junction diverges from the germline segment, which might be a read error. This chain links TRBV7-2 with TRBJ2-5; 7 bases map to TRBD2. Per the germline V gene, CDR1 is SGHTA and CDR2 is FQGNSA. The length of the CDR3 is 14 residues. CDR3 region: CASSLVGGGESQYF. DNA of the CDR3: TGTGCCAGCAGCTTAGTTGGCGGGGGAGAGTCCCAGTACTTC. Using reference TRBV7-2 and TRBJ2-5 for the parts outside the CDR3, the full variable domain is GAGVSQSPSNKVTEKGKDVELRCDPISGHTALYWYRQSLGQGLEFLIYFQGNSAPDKSGLPSDRFSAERTGGSVSTLTIQRTQQEDSAVYLCASSLVGGGESQYFGPGTRLLVL.